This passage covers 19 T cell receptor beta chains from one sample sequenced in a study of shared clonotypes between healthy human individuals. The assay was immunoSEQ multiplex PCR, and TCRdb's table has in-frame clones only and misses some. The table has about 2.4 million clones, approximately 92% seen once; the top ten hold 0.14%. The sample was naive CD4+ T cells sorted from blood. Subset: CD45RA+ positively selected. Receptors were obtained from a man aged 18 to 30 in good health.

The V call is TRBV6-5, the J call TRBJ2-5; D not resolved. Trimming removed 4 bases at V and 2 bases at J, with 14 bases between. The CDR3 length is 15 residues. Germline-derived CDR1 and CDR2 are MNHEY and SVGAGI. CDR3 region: CASSSQQTRQETQYF. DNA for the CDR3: TGTGCCAGCAGTTCCCAACAGACAAGACAAGAGACCCAGTACTTC.

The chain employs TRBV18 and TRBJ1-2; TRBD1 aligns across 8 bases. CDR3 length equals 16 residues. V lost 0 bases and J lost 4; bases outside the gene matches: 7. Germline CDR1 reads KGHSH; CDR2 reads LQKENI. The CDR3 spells CASSPPPTGAFYGYTF. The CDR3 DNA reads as TGTGCCAGCTCACCACCCCCGACAGGGGCCTTCTATGGCTACACCTTC.

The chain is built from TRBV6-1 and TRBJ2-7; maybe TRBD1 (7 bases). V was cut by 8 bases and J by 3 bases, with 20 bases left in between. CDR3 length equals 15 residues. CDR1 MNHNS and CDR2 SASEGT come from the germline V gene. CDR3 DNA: TGTGCCAGCCACCGCCCAGGGGGGAGTAGCTACGAGCAGTACTTC. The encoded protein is CASHRPGGSSYEQYF.

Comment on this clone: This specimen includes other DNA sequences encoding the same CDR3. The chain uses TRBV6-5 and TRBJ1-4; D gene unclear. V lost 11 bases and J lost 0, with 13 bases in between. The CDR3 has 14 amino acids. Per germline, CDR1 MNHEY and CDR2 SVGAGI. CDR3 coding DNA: TGTGCCTCCTCGAAGACTGCAACTAATGAAAAACTGTTTTTT. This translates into CASSKTATNEKLFF.

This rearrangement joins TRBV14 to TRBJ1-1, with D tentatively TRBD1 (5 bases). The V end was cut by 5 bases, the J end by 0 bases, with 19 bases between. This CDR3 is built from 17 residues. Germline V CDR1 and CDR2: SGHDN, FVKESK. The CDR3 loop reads CASSAGTPKGVNTEAFF. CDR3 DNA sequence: TGTGCCAGCAGCGCCGGGACCCCTAAAGGGGTGAACACTGAAGCTTTCTTT.

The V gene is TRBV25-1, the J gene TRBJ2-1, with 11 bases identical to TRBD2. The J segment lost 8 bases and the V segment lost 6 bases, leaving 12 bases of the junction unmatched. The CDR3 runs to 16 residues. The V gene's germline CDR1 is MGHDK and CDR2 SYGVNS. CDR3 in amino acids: CASSYSGTSGTDEQFF. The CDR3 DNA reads TGTGCCAGCAGCTATTCCGGGACTAGCGGAACGGATGAGCAGTTCTTC. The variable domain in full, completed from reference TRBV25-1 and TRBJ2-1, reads EADIYQTPRYLVIGTGKKITLECSQTMGHDKMYWYQQDPGMELHLIHYSYGVNSTEKGDLSSESTVSRIRTEHFPLTLESARPSHTSQYLCASSYSGTSGTDEQFFGPGTRLTVL.

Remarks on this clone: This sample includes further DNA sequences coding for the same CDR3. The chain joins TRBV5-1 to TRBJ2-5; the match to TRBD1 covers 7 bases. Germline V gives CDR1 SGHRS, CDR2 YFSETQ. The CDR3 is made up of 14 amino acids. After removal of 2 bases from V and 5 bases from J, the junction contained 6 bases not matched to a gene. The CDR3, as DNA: TGCGCCAGCAGCTTAGACAGGGCCGGGGAGACCCAGTACTTC. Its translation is CASSLDRAGETQYF.

CDR3 nucleotides: TGTGCCTGGACCGCCCTCACTGAAGCTTTCTTT. It specifies CAWTALTEAFF. This chain uses TRBV30 with TRBJ1-1; D ambiguous. Germline V gives CDR1 GTSNPN, CDR2 SVGIG (reference sequence). V lost 4 bases to trimming and J lost 4 bases, with 7 bases between them. The CDR3 runs 11 residues.

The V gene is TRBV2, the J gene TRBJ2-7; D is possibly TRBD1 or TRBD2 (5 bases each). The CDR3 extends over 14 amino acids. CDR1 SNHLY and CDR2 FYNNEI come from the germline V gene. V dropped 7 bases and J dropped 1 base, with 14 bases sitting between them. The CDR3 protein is CASTEGTVSYEQYF. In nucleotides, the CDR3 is TGTGCCAGCACCGAAGGGACCGTTTCCTACGAGCAGTACTTC.

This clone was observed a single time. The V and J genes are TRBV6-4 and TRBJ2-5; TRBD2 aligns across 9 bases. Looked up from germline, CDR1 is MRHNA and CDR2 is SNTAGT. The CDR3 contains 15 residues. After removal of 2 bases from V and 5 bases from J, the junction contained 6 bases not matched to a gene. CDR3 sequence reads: CASSDQAGGPETQYF. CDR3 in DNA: TGTGCCAGCAGTGACCAGGCGGGGGGGCCGGAGACCCAGTACTTC.

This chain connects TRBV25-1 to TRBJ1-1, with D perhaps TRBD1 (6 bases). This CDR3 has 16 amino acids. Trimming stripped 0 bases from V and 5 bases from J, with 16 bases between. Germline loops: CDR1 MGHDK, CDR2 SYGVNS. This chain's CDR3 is CASSEYGGLGWTEAFF. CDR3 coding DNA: TGTGCCAGCAGTGAATACGGGGGGCTAGGGTGGACTGAAGCTTTCTTT.

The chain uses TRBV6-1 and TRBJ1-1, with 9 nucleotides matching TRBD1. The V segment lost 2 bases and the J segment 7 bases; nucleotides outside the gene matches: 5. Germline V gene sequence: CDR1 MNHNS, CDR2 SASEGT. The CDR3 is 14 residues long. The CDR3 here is CASSEIQGAVEAFF. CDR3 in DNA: TGTGCCAGCAGTGAAATACAGGGGGCTGTTGAAGCTTTCTTT.

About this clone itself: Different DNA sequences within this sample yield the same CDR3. The CDR3 here is CASTWQGTDTQYF. The CDR3 DNA follows: TGTGCCAGCACCTGGCAGGGCACAGATACGCAGTATTTT. The chain recombines TRBV2 with TRBJ2-3; D call uncertain. Germline V lookup: CDR1 SNHLY, CDR2 FYNNEI. The CDR3 is made up of 13 amino acids. Trimming took off 7 bases at V and 1 base at J, with 9 bases between the two ends. Variable domain in full (rest from reference TRBV2 and TRBJ2-3): EPEVTQTPSHQVTQMGQEVILRCVPISNHLYFYWYRQILGQKVEFLVSFYNNEISEKSEIFDDQFSVERPDGSNFTLKIRSTKLEDSAMYFCASTWQGTDTQYFGPGTRLTVL.

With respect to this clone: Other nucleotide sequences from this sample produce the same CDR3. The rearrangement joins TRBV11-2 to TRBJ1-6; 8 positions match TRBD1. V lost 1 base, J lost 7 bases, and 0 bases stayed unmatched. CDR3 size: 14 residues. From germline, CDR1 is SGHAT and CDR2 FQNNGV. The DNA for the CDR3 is TGTGCCAGCAGCTTAGGGACAGGGAATTCACCCCTCCACTTT. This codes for CASSLGTGNSPLHF. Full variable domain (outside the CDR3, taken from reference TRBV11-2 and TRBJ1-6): EAGVAQSPRYKIIEKRQSVAFWCNPISGHATLYWYQQILGQGPKLLIQFQNNGVVDDSQLPKDRFSAERLKGVDSTLKIQPAKLEDSAVYLCASSLGTGNSPLHFGNGTRLTVT.

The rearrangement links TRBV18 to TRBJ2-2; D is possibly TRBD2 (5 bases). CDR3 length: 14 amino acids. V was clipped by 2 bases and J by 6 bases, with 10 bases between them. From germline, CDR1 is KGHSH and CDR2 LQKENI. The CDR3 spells CASSPYGDPGELFF. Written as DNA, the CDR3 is TGTGCCAGCTCACCATACGGGGATCCCGGGGAGCTGTTTTTT.

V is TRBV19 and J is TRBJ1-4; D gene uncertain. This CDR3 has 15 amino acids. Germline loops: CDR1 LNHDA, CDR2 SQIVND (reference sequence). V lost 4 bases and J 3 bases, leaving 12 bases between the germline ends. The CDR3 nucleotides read TGTGCCAGTAGTACTGAGGACGGCTCTAATGAAAAACTGTTTTTT. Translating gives CASSTEDGSNEKLFF.

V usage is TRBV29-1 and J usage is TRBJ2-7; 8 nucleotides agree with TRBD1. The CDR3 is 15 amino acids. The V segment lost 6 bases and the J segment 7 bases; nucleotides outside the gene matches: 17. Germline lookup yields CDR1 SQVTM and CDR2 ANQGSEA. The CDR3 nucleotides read TGCAGCGTGACCCCGGACAGGGCGATTTTCGGGGAGCAGTACTTC. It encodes CSVTPDRAIFGEQYF.

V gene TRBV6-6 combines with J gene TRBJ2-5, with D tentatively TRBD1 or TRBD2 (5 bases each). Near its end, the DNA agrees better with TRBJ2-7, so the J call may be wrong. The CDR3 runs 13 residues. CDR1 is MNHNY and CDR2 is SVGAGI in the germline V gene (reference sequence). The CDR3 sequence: CASSWDGNYEQYF. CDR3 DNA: TGTGCCAGCAGTTGGGACGGGAACTACGAGCAGTACTTC.

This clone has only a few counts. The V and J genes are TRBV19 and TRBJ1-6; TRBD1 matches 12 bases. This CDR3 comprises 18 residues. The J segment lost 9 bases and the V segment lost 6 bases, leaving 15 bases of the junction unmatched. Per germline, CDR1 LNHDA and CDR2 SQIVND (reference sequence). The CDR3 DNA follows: TGTGCCAGTAGGTCACCGGGACAGGGGGCGCCTGAGGTTTCACCCCTCCACTTT. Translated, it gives CASRSPGQGAPEVSPLHF.